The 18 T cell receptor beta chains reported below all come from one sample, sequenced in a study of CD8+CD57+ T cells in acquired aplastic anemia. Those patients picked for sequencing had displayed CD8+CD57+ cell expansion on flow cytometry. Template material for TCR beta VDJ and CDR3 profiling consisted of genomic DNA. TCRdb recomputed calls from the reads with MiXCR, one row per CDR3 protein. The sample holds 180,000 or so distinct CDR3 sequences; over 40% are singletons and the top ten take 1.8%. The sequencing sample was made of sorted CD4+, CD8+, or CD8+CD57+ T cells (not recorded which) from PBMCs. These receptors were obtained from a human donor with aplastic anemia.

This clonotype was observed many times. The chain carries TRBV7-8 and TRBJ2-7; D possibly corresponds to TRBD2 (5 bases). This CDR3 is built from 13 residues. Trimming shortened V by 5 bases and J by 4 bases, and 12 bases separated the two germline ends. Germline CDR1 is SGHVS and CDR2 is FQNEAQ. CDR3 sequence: CASSRDSGYEQYF. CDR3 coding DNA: TGTGCCAGCAGCCGTGACTCGGGGTACGAGCAGTACTTC.

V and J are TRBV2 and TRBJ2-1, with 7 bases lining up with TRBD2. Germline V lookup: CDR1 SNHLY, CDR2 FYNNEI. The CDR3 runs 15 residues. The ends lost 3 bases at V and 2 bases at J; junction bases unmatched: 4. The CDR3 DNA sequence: TGTGCCAGCAGTGACGGGAGCGGGGCCTACAATGAGCAGTTCTTC. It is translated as CASSDGSGAYNEQFF.

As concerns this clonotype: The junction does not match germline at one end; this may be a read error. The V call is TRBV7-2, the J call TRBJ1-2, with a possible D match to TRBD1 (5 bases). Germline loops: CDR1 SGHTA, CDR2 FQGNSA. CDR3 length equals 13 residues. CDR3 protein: CASRSREVYGNTF. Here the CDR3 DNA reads TGTGCCAGCAGATCCAGGGAAGTCTATGGCAACACCTTC.

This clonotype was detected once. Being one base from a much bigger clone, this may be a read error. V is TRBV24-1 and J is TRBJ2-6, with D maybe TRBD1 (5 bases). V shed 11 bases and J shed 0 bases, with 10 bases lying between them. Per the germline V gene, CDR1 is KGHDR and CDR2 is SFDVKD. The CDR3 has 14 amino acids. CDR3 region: CASRDRSGANVLTF. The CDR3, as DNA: TGTGCCAGCAGGGATCGCTCTGGGGCCAACGTCCTGACTTTC.

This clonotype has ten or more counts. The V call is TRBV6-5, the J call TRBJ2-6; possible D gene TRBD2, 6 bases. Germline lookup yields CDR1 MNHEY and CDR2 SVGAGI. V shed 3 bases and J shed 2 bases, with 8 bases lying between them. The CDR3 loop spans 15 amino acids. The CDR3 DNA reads TGTGCCAGCAGTTATGCGGGGCCTGGGGCCAACGTCCTGACTTTC. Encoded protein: CASSYAGPGANVLTF.

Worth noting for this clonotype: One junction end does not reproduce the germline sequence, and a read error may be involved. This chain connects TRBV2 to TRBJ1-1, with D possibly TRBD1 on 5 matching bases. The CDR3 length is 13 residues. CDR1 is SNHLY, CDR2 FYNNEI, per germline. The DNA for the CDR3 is TGTGCCAGCAGGAAGGGGTCGGCCACTAAAGCTTCCTTT. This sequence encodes CASRKGSATKASF.

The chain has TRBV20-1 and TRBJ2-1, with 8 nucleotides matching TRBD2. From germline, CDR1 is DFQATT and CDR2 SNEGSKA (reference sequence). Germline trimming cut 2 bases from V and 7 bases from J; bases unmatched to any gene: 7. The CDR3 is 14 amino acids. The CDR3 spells CSARTGGPGNEQFF. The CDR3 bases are TGCAGTGCTAGAACGGGGGGGCCAGGGAATGAGCAGTTCTTC.

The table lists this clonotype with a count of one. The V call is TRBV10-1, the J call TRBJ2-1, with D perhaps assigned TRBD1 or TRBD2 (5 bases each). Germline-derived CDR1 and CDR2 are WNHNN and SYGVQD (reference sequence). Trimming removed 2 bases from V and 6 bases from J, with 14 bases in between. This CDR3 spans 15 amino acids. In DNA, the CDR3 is TGCGCCAGCAGTGAGGCCGGGACCCGGGGCAATGAGCAGTTCTTC. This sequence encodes CASSEAGTRGNEQFF.

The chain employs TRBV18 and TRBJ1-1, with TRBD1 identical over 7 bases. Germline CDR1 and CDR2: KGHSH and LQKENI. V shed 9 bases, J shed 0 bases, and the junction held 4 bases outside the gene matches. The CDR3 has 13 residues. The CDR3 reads CASSTGLNTEAFF. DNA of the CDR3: TGTGCCAGTTCGACAGGGTTGAACACTGAAGCTTTCTTT.

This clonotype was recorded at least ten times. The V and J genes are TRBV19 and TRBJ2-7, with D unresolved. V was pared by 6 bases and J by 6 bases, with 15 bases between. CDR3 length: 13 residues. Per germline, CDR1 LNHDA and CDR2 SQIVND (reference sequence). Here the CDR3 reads CASRDEWLAEQYF. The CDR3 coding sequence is TGTGCCAGTAGGGACGAGTGGTTGGCCGAGCAGTACTTC.

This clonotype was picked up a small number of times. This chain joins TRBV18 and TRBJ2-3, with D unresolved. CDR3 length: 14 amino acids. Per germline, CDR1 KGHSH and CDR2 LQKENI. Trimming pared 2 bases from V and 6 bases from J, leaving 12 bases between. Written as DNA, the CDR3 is TGTGCCAGCTCACCAGGCGCAGGTGGGGATACGCAGTATTTT. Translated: CASSPGAGGDTQYF. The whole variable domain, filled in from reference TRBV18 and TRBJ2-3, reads NAGVMQNPRHLVRRRGQEARLRCSPMKGHSHVYWYRQLPEEGLKFMVYLQKENIIDESGMPKERFSAEFPKEGPSILRIQQVVRGDSAAYFCASSPGAGGDTQYFGPGTRLTVL.

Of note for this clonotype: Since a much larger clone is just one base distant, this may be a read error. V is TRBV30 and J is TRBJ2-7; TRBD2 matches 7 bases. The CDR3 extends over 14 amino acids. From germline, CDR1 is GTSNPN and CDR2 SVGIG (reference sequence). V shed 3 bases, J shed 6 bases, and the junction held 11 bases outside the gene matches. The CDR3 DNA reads TGTGCCTGGAGCCTCGGGGTGGGAGGGCGCGAGCAGTACTTC. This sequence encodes CAWSLGVGGREQYF.

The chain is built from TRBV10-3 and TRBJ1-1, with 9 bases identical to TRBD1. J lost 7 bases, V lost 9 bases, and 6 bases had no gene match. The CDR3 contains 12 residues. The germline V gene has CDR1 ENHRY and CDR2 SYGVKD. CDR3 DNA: TGTGCCATGAGACAGGGGGTAAGTGAAGCTTTCTTT. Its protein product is CAMRQGVSEAFF.

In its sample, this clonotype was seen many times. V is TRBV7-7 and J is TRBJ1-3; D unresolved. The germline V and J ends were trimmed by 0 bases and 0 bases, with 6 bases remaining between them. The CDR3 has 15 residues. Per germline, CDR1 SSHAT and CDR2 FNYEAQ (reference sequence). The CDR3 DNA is TGTGCCAGCAGCTTAGCCCCGTTCTCTGGAAACACCATATATTTT. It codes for CASSLAPFSGNTIYF.

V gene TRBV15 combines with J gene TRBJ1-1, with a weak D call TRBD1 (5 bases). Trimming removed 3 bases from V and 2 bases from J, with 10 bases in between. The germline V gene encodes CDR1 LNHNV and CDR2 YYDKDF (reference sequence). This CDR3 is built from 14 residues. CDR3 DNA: TGTGCCACCAGCAGCGGGGGGTATAACACTGAAGCTTTCTTT. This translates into CATSSGGYNTEAFF.

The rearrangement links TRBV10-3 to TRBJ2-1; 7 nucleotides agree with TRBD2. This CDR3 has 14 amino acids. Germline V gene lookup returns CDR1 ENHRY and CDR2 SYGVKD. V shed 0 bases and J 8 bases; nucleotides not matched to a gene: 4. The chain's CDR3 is CAISESIAGDEQFF. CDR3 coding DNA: TGTGCCATCAGTGAGTCGATAGCGGGCGATGAGCAGTTCTTC.

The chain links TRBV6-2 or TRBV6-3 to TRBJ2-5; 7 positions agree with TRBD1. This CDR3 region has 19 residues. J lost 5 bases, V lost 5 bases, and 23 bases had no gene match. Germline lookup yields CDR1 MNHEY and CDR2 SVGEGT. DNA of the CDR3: TGTGCCAGCAGTACCACCGCTCGAGGGGGCGGAGAGGCACGTGAGACCCAGTACTTC. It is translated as CASSTTARGGGEARETQYF.

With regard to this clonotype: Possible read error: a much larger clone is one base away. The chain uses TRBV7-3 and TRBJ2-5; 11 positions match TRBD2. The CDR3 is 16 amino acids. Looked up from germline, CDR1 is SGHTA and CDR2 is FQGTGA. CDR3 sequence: CAGSPPSGGFQETQYF. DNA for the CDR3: TGTGCCGGCAGCCCGCCTAGCGGGGGGTTCCAAGAGACCCAGTACTTC. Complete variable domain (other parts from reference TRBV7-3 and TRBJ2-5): GAGVSQTPSNKVTEKGKYVELRCDPISGHTALYWYRQSLGQGPEFLIYFQGTGAADDSGLPNDRFFAVRPEGSVSTLKIQRTERGDSAVYLCAGSPPSGGFQETQYFGPGTRLLVL.